This T cell receptor beta chain stems from a study of OX40 agonist ivuxolimab in advanced cancers. Looking at the study overall: Patients got intravenous ivuxolimab at 0.01 to 10 mg/kg every 2 weeks. Eligibility admitted prior anti-PD-1, anti-PD-L1 or anti-CTLA-4 therapy; approximately 40% had some. Study-wide findings and caveats: Both blood CD4+ and CD8+ T cells showed clonal growth by week 6 at 0.1 to 3.0 mg/kg. Mean expanded clone counts were higher in CD8+ than CD4+ T cells.

Regarding this clone: The antigen remains undetermined.

Profiled with immunoSEQ multiplex PCR; TCRdb holds only in-frame clones, not every one. The table includes over 50,000 clones, 85% to 95% detected once. The CDR3 is 16 amino acids. V was pared by 4 bases and J by 4 bases, with 10 bases of the junction left unmatched. Germline values: CDR1 MGHRA, CDR2 YSYEKL. This clonotype was obtained from an adult with an advanced solid tumor such as melanoma, head and neck, liver or kidney cancer. The rearrangement joins TRBV4-1 to TRBJ2-7, with TRBD2 matching 10 bases. Sequencing was performed on CD4+ or CD8+ T cells sorted from blood, taken in a trial of the OX40 agonist ivuxolimab. The CDR3 nucleotides are TGCGCCAGCAGCCCAACTGGGGCTAGCGGGAGTTACGAGCAGTACTTC. Its translation is CASSPTGASGSYEQYF.